Following are 25 T cell receptor beta chains from one sample sequenced in a study of blood T cells in healthy people across ages. A sample-barcoded 5' primer and a J-beta primer mix were used in a second PCR of roughly 6 to 12 cycles. Each CDR3 protein is one row after TCRdb ran MiXCR on the 5' RACE reads. The sample consists of about a million distinct CDR3 sequences, approximately 50% of them appearing once. Sequencing was done on a sample of blood. The receptors come from a woman in her sixties in good health.

This clonotype was picked up many times. A single base separates this from a much larger clone, so it may be a read error. The rearrangement uses TRBV25-1 and TRBJ2-4; D is tentatively TRBD1 or TRBD2 (5 bases each). This CDR3 contains 14 residues. The V gene lost 6 bases and the J gene lost 3 bases, with 12 bases spanning the gap. Germline loops: CDR1 MGHDK, CDR2 SYGVNS. The CDR3 DNA follows: TGTGCCAGCAGCGTAGCTGGGGGCAAAAACATTCAGTACTTC. Amino acids: CASSVAGGKNIQYF.

The CDR3 region is CASSPPSRGLREQYF. In DNA, the CDR3 is TGTGCCAGCTCACCACCATCAAGGGGGCTACGGGAACAGTACTTC. The V gene is TRBV18, the J gene TRBJ2-7; 7 nucleotides match TRBD1. There are 15 residues in the CDR3. Germline assignment: CDR1 KGHSH and CDR2 LQKENI. V gave up 0 bases and J gave up 10 bases; unmatched junction bases: 12.

This clonotype was seen only a few times. The chain couples TRBV5-1 to TRBJ2-1; perhaps TRBD2 as D (6 bases). The CDR3 runs 15 residues. Germline assignment: CDR1 SGHRS and CDR2 YFSETQ. V was trimmed by 0 bases and J by 0 bases, leaving 7 bases between them. CDR3 sequence: CASSLEGLSYNEQFF. In nucleotides, the CDR3 is TGCGCCAGCAGCTTGGAGGGACTCTCCTACAATGAGCAGTTCTTC.

In this sample, this clonotype turned up a few times. The chain couples TRBV3-1 to TRBJ2-5; the D gene is possibly TRBD2 (5 bases). CDR3 length: 12 residues. Germline V lookup: CDR1 LGHDT, CDR2 YNNKEL (reference sequence). Trimming took off 4 bases at V and 9 bases at J, with 12 bases between the two ends. Here the CDR3 reads CASSPGVRSQYF. The CDR3 coding sequence is TGTGCCAGCAGCCCCGGGGTTAGATCCCAGTACTTC.

The chain carries TRBV9 and TRBJ1-6; 8 bases align to TRBD1. V dropped 3 bases and J dropped 9; count of bases not matched to a gene: 5. Germline values: CDR1 SGDLS, CDR2 YYNGEE. This CDR3 has 14 residues. CDR3 protein: CASSGGTGTSPLHF. The DNA of the CDR3 is TGTGCCAGCAGCGGCGGGACAGGCACTTCACCCCTCCACTTT.

This rearrangement joins TRBV28 to TRBJ2-3; possible D gene TRBD2, 5 bases. The length of the CDR3 is 15 residues. The V end lost 1 base, the J end lost 3 bases, and 11 bases lay between the germline ends. The V gene's germline CDR1 is MDHEN and CDR2 SYDVKM. The CDR3 bases are TGTGCCAGCAGTTTATCGGCCCCGGGGACAGATACGCAGTATTTT. Its protein product is CASSLSAPGTDTQYF.

This clonotype was seen a few times. The gene calls are TRBV10-3 and TRBJ2-3, with D possibly being TRBD1 or TRBD2 (6 bases each). The CDR3 runs 18 residues. Germline loops: CDR1 ENHRY, CDR2 SYGVKD. V lost 10 bases and J 3 bases, leaving 29 bases between the germline ends. The CDR3 DNA reads as TGTGCCACGGGGGCATCCAAAAGGGGACAATTCAGGACAGATACGCAGTATTTT. This sequence encodes CATGASKRGQFRTDTQYF.

The chain is built from TRBV5-8 and TRBJ2-3; TRBD2 matches at 9 bases. Germline V CDR1 and CDR2: SGHTS, YDEGEE. The CDR3 totals 16 residues. V lost 4 bases and J lost 3; bases outside the gene matches: 9. The CDR3 here is CASSHFSGRGTDTQYF. The DNA of the CDR3 is TGTGCCAGCAGCCATTTTAGCGGGAGAGGGACAGATACGCAGTATTTT. Variable domain in full (rest from reference TRBV5-8 and TRBJ2-3): EAGVTQSPTHLIKTRGQQATLRCSPISGHTSVYWYQQALGLGLQFLLWYDEGEERNRGNFPPRFSGRQFPNYSSELNVNALELEDSALYLCASSHFSGRGTDTQYFGPGTRLTVL.

There are a few counts of this clonotype. This chain joins TRBV12-3 or TRBV12-4 and TRBJ2-7; D assignment may be TRBD1 or TRBD2 (5 bases each). Between the trimmed V and J ends, which lost 3 bases and 4 bases, there was a span of 16 bases. The CDR3 runs 15 residues. The CDR3 sequence: CASSLSGTGLYEQYF. The CDR3 coding sequence is TGTGCCAGCAGTTTGTCCGGGACGGGGTTATACGAGCAGTACTTC.

This clonotype was detected only a few times. The chain combines TRBV24-1 with TRBJ2-1; no firm D call. Trimming took off 3 bases at V and 7 bases at J, with 18 bases between the two ends. The germline V gene encodes CDR1 KGHDR and CDR2 SFDVKD. This CDR3 region has 16 residues. CDR3 bases: TGTGCCACCAGTGATCCATCTCAATACACCGGTAATGAGCAGTTCTTC. Translation: CATSDPSQYTGNEQFF.

This clonotype has only a few counts. This sequence joins TRBV28 and TRBJ2-4; 10 positions agree with TRBD1. The J call could be wrong; TRBJ2-7 is a better fit for the DNA end. Per the germline V gene, CDR1 is MDHEN and CDR2 is SYDVKM. The CDR3 runs 15 residues. The CDR3 sequence is CASSPRDRGAYEQYF. The CDR3 bases are TGTGCCAGCTCACCGCGGGACAGGGGCGCTTACGAGCAGTACTTC.

This chain joins TRBV6-6 and TRBJ2-5; 7 bases line up with TRBD2. The CDR3 extends over 12 amino acids. In germline, CDR1 is MNHNY, CDR2 SVGAGI (reference sequence). The CDR3 here is CASGGGYNEQYF. CDR3 sequence (DNA): TGTGCAAGTGGGGGGGGTTACAATGAGCAGTACTTC.

The V and J genes are TRBV20-1 and TRBJ2-7, with unresolved D. From germline, CDR1 is DFQATT and CDR2 SNEGSKA (reference sequence). Trimming stripped 2 bases from V and 3 bases from J, with 14 bases between. CDR3 length: 14 residues. The CDR3 loop reads CSARRLRSHYEQYF. The CDR3 DNA reads as TGCAGTGCTAGACGGCTCCGTTCACACTACGAGCAGTACTTC.

This clonotype was recorded only once. The chain joins TRBV11-2 to TRBJ1-1; D not resolved. The CDR3 consists of 16 residues. Germline V gives CDR1 SGHAT, CDR2 FQNNGV. The ends were cut back, 6 bases at V and 4 bases at J, with 21 bases in the middle. Here the CDR3 reads CASSPGLGFRGTEAFF. CDR3 sequence (DNA): TGTGCCAGCAGTCCTGGATTAGGGTTTCGAGGCACTGAAGCTTTCTTT.

This clonotype was picked up a small number of times. This sequence joins TRBV7-9 and TRBJ2-7; D call uncertain. CDR3 size: 17 residues. Germline V gene data show CDR1 as SEHNR and CDR2 as FQNEAQ (reference sequence). Trimming stripped 5 bases from V and 6 bases from J, with 26 bases between. CDR3 sequence (DNA): TGTGCCAGCAGCCAAAAGTGGCTGGGCACGCAAGAAGGCGAGCAGTACTTC. Translated, it gives CASSQKWLGTQEGEQYF.

The chain employs TRBV12-3 or TRBV12-4 and TRBJ2-7; 8 nucleotides line up with TRBD2. The trim removed 3 bases at V and 7 bases at J, leaving 8 bases unmatched. The CDR3 is made up of 14 amino acids. In DNA, the CDR3 is TGTGCCAGCAGTTTCAGGCGGGGGGCGAGGGAGCAGTACTTC. This translates into CASSFRRGAREQYF.

The J gene is TRBJ2-3, the V gene TRBV7-9; D is undetermined. Per the germline V gene, CDR1 is SEHNR and CDR2 is FQNEAQ (reference sequence). The germline V and J ends were trimmed by 3 bases and 4 bases, with 20 bases remaining between them. This CDR3 is built from 17 residues. CDR3 sequence: CASSFQKGKGISDTQYF. CDR3 bases: TGTGCCAGCAGCTTCCAAAAAGGCAAAGGGATTTCAGATACGCAGTATTTT.

The V and J genes are TRBV30 and TRBJ2-5; D is unresolved. Between the trimmed V and J ends, which lost 1 base and 5 bases, there was a span of 8 bases. CDR1 and CDR2 from the germline V gene are GTSNPN and SVGIG (reference sequence). The CDR3 is 12 residues long. The DNA of the CDR3 is TGTGCCTGGAGTGAAGCGCGGGAGACCCAGTACTTC. Protein sequence: CAWSEARETQYF.

In its sample, this clonotype was seen once. The J gene is TRBJ2-7, the V gene TRBV7-2; tentatively, D is TRBD2 (6 bases). CDR3 size: 16 residues. The ends were cut back, 5 bases at V and 3 bases at J, with 20 bases in the middle. Germline CDR1 SGHTA, CDR2 FQGNSA. CDR3 DNA: TGTGCCAGCAGCGTTGCCCACACTAGCCTTTACTACGAGCAGTACTTC. Translated: CASSVAHTSLYYEQYF.

Worth noting for this clonotype: The junction does not match germline at one end; this may be a read error. The J gene is TRBJ2-3, the V gene TRBV12-3 or TRBV12-4; tentatively, D is TRBD2 (5 bases). This CDR3 is 12 amino acids long. CDR3 residues: CASRGATDAQYF. CDR3 coding DNA: TGTGCCAGCAGGGGAGCCACAGATGCGCAGTATTTT.

This clonotype was picked up a small number of times. The genes are TRBV20-1 and TRBJ2-5; TRBD2 matches 9 bases. J gave up 1 base and V 5 bases, and 11 bases lay outside the gene matches. Per the germline V gene, CDR1 is DFQATT and CDR2 is SNEGSKA (reference sequence). The length of the CDR3 is 16 residues. The CDR3 reads CSARRGGLNLQETQYF. The CDR3 DNA reads TGCAGTGCTCGGCGGGGGGGCCTTAACCTCCAAGAGACCCAGTACTTC.

This clonotype was seen only a few times. The chain has TRBV28 and TRBJ2-7; D uncertain. Deletions cut 3 bases from V and 2 bases from J, with 8 bases between. CDR1 and CDR2 (germline): MDHEN, SYDVKM. The CDR3 spans 13 residues. The CDR3 DNA reads as TGTGCCAGCAGTTTCCGGATTCCCTACGAGCAGTACTTC. Amino acid sequence: CASSFRIPYEQYF.

This chain connects TRBV29-1 to TRBJ2-1, with 7 bases fitting TRBD2. Germline V lookup: CDR1 SQVTM, CDR2 ANQGSEA. This CDR3 has 13 amino acids. V shed 5 bases and J 4 bases; nucleotides not matched to a gene: 5. CDR3 in DNA: TGCAGCGTTTCTAGCGGCCAATACAATGAGCAGTTCTTC. Residues: CSVSSGQYNEQFF.

This clonotype was counted only a few times. The genes are TRBV7-9 and TRBJ2-3; the D is unclear. The CDR3 spans 15 residues. V was cut by 10 bases and J by 7 bases, with 24 bases left in between. Germline-derived CDR1 and CDR2 are SEHNR and FQNEAQ (reference sequence). The CDR3 nucleotides are TGTGCCATCACCATACCTATAGCTGCGCCCTATACGCAGTATTTT. Amino acid sequence: CAITIPIAAPYTQYF.

V usage is TRBV20-1 and J usage is TRBJ2-3; 7 positions match TRBD1. This CDR3 has 14 residues. V shed 2 bases, J shed 5 bases, and the junction held 7 bases outside the gene matches. Germline V lookup: CDR1 DFQATT, CDR2 SNEGSKA (reference sequence). DNA for the CDR3: TGCAGTGCTAGATCACCCCAGGGGGTAGATACGCAGTATTTT. As protein: CSARSPQGVDTQYF.